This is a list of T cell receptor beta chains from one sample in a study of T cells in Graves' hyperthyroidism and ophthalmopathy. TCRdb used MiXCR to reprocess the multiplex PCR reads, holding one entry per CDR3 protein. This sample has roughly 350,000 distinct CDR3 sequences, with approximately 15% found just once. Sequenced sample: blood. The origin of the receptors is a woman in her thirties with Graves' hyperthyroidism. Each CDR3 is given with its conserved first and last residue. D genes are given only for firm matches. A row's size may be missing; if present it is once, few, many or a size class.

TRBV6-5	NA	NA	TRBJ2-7	CASSYSAGGFSYEQYF	TGTGCCAGCAGTTACTCGGCCGGAGGTTTCTCCTACGAGCAGTACTTC
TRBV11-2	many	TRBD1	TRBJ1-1	CASRRTGRDTEAFF	TGTGCCAGCAGACGGACAGGGCGGGACACTGAAGCTTTCTTT
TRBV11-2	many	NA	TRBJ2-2	CASSLGHILTGELFF	TGTGCCAGCAGCTTAGGCCACATATTAACCGGGGAGCTGTTTTTT
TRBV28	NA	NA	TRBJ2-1	CASSLINPYNEQFF	TGTGCCAGCAGTTTGATTAATCCCTACAATGAGCAGTTCTTC
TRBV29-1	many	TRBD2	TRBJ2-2	CSVATSGRELFF	TGCAGCGTTGCGACTAGCGGGAGAGAGCTGTTTTTT
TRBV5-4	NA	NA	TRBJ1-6	CASSLGGGNSPLHF	TGTGCCAGCAGCTTGGGCGGGGGTAATTCACCCCTCCACTTT
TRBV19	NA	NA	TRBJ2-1	CASLGSSYNEQFF	TGTGCCAGTCTTGGTAGCTCCTACAATGAGCAGTTCTTC
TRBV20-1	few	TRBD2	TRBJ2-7	CSATPTSGRAIEQYF	TGCAGTGCCACACCGACTAGCGGGAGGGCCATCGAGCAGTACTTC
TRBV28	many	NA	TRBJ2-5	CASISTLGAQYF	TGTGCCAGCATCTCCACCTTGGGGGCCCAGTACTTC
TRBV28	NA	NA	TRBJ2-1	CASSFRRASYEQFF	TGTGCCAGCAGTTTTAGGAGGGCATCCTATGAGCAGTTCTTC
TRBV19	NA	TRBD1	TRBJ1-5	CASGLQGSQPQHF	TGTGCCAGTGGCCTACAGGGGAGCCAGCCCCAGCATTTT
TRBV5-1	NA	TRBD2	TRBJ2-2	CASMAGGTNTGELFF	TGCGCCAGCATGGCGGGAGGCACGAACACCGGGGAGCTGTTTTTT
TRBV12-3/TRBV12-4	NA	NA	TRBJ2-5	CASSSPRGETQYF	TGTGCCAGCAGTTCCCCGCGGGGAGAGACCCAGTACTTC
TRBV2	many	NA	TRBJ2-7	CASSAGGSSYEQYF	TGTGCCAGCAGTGCTGGGGGGAGCTCCTACGAGCAGTACTTC
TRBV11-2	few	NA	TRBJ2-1	CASSLDNTGNEQFF	TGTGCCAGCAGCTTGGACAACACTGGAAATGAGCAGTTCTTC
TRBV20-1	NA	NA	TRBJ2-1	CSARGRVDEQFF	TGCAGTGCTAGGGGCAGGGTCGATGAGCAGTTCTTC
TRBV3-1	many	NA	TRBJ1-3	CASSQGSWPGNTIYF	TGTGCCAGCAGCCAAGGGAGTTGGCCTGGAAACACCATATATTTT
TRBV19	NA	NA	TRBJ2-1	CASRDGGSYNEQFF	TGTGCCAGCAGGGACGGGGGCTCCTACAATGAGCAGTTCTTC
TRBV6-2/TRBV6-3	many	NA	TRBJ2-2	CASSKDYSTLGELFF	TGTGCCAGCAGCAAGGACTATAGTACCCTCGGGGAGCTGTTTTTT
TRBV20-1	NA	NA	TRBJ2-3	CSAETSTDTQYF	TGCAGTGCGGAAACAAGCACAGATACGCAGTATTTT